The 21 T cell receptor beta chains reported below all come from one sample, sequenced in a study of neurological immune-mediated disorders (dated by TCRdb to between 2017 and 2020). Library preparation used 5' RACE. Data came from an Illumina HiSeq 2500. The public sequencing data were trimmed at Q25 with fastp and processed into clonotypes with MiXCR by TCRdb, which kept only in-frame beta chains. Entries are consolidated by CDR3 protein sequence, retaining the most common genes and DNA. Within this sample are 57,000 or so distinct CDR3 sequences, with around a tenth of them counted one time only. 9.5% to 15% of the sample is held by the ten biggest clonotypes. The sample's time point label, decoded: longitudinal time-point 2. Sequencing used PBMCs. The receptors here all came from a man aged 30 to 45 in good health.

This clonotype appeared many times. J is TRBJ2-1 and V is TRBV10-3, with 7 positions matching TRBD2. Germline trimming cut 4 bases from V and 2 bases from J; bases unmatched to any gene: 2. Germline CDR1 ENHRY, CDR2 SYGVKD. This CDR3 spans 14 amino acids. For the CDR3, the DNA is TGTGCCATCAGTGGCGGGAGCACCTACAATGAGCAGTTCTTC. Translating it yields CAISGGSTYNEQFF.

The sample holds many counts of this clonotype. The V call is TRBV20-1, the J call TRBJ2-1; 7 positions agree with TRBD2. V lost 3 bases, J lost 3 bases, and 5 bases stayed unmatched. CDR1 is DFQATT, CDR2 SNEGSKA, per germline (reference sequence). The CDR3 has 14 amino acids. In DNA, the CDR3 is TGCAGTGCTAGGGACCTAGCGGTCTACAATGAGCAGTTCTTC. Translated, it gives CSARDLAVYNEQFF.

This clonotype has at least ten counts. This chain uses TRBV4-1 with TRBJ1-3; possibly TRBD1 for D (6 bases). V was trimmed by 0 bases and J by 1 base, leaving 10 bases between them. The CDR3 is 16 amino acids. Germline CDR1 MGHRA, CDR2 YSYEKL. The CDR3 DNA sequence: TGCGCCAGCAGCCAAGATTCAGGGGTGTCTGGAAACACCATATATTTT. As protein: CASSQDSGVSGNTIYF.

At least ten counts were recorded for this clonotype. V usage is TRBV20-1 and J usage is TRBJ1-5; D gene uncertain. Germline-derived CDR1 and CDR2 are DFQATT and SNEGSKA (reference sequence). This CDR3 contains 14 residues. The germline V and J ends were trimmed by 0 bases and 2 bases, with 8 bases remaining between them. CDR3 protein: CSARDRPGNQPQHF. The CDR3 region has the DNA TGCAGTGCTAGAGACAGGCCGGGCAATCAGCCCCAGCATTTT.

This clonotype was counted many times. The chain uses TRBV20-1 and TRBJ2-4, with D perhaps matching TRBD2 (5 bases). V lost 5 bases, J lost 1 base, and 9 bases lay in between. CDR1 and CDR2 from the germline V gene are DFQATT and SNEGSKA (reference sequence). CDR3 size: 13 residues. The CDR3 coding sequence is TGCAGTGCTGGGAGATCGGCCAAAAACATTCAGTACTTC. Its protein is CSAGRSAKNIQYF.

Only a few counts were recorded for this clonotype. The CDR3 protein is CSARGVAGVNEQYF. CDR3 coding DNA: TGCAGTGCTAGAGGGGTAGCGGGAGTAAACGAGCAGTACTTC. This chain links TRBV20-1 with TRBJ2-7; the match to TRBD2 covers 9 bases. Germline loops: CDR1 DFQATT, CDR2 SNEGSKA (reference sequence). With V trimmed by 1 base and J by 5 bases, 6 bases remained unmatched. The CDR3 length is 14 residues.

For this clonotype: A much larger clone is a single base away; this may be a read error. CDR3 nucleotide sequence: TGCGCCAGCAGACTTACAGGGCTCGTCACTGAAGCTTTCTTT. Its protein is CASRLTGLVTEAFF. J is TRBJ1-1 and V is TRBV5-1; D is possibly TRBD1 (6 bases). The CDR3 totals 14 residues. V was clipped by 5 bases and J by 4 bases, with 15 bases between them. The germline gives CDR1 SGHRS, CDR2 YFSETQ.

The table lists this clonotype with many counts. The chain's CDR3 is CASSVDTYEQYF. The DNA of the CDR3 is TGTGCCAGCAGTGTTGATACCTACGAGCAGTACTTC. The rearrangement uses TRBV25-1 and TRBJ2-7, with D uncertain. The germline V gene encodes CDR1 MGHDK and CDR2 SYGVNS. V lost 4 bases to trimming and J lost 2 bases, with 6 bases between them. The CDR3 length is 12 residues.

In its sample, this clonotype was seen many times. The chain recombines TRBV5-1 with TRBJ2-1; TRBD2 matches 10 bases. V lost 4 bases, J lost 6 bases, and 13 bases stayed unmatched. The CDR3 is 17 residues long. The germline CDR1 and CDR2 sequences are SGHRS and YFSETQ. This CDR3 reads CASSLRLAGRLGNEQFF. For the CDR3, the DNA is TGCGCCAGCAGCCTTCGACTAGCGGGCCGACTCGGCAATGAGCAGTTCTTC.

This clonotype was detected many times. The gene calls are TRBV20-1 and TRBJ2-5, with D tentatively TRBD2 (5 bases). The CDR3 totals 14 residues. Trimming stripped 6 bases from V and 0 bases from J, with 14 bases between. Germline V gene data show CDR1 as DFQATT and CDR2 as SNEGSKA (reference sequence). This CDR3 is CSAPAGWYQETQYF. The CDR3 DNA sequence: TGCAGTGCCCCGGCGGGTTGGTACCAAGAGACCCAGTACTTC.

This clonotype was detected many times. The chain uses TRBV5-1 and TRBJ1-5; 8 nucleotides agree with TRBD1. Per germline, CDR1 SGHRS and CDR2 YFSETQ. Unmatched junction bases numbered 5, after V lost 4 bases and J lost 2 bases. The CDR3 length is 15 residues. Here the CDR3 DNA reads TGCGCCAGCAGCGAACAGGGGGGGGGCAATCAGCCCCAGCATTTT. It is translated as CASSEQGGGNQPQHF.

This clonotype was recorded at least ten times. This chain uses TRBV20-1 with TRBJ2-1; 7 bases line up with TRBD2. V was pared by 4 bases and J by 3 bases, with 9 bases of the junction left unmatched. The CDR3 loop spans 15 amino acids. Germline CDR1 reads DFQATT; CDR2 reads SNEGSKA (reference sequence). The CDR3 loop reads CSATPGLDLYNEQFF. The CDR3 region has the DNA TGCAGTGCTACCCCCGGACTAGATCTCTACAATGAGCAGTTCTTC.

This clonotype was counted a few times. This chain connects TRBV5-1 to TRBJ2-7, with TRBD1 matching over 8 bases. Germline V gene sequence: CDR1 SGHRS, CDR2 YFSETQ. The V and J ends lost 5 bases and 0 bases, in that order; junction bases with no gene match: 4. The CDR3 runs to 14 residues. CDR3 sequence (DNA): TGCGCCAGCAGGGACAGGGAGAGCTCCTACGAGCAGTACTTC. Translation gives CASRDRESSYEQYF.

This clonotype was counted many times. The rearrangement joins TRBV7-9 to TRBJ2-2; D may be TRBD1 (6 bases). Trimming removed 5 bases at V and 0 bases at J, with 10 bases between. The CDR3 consists of 15 residues. Germline V gene data show CDR1 as SEHNR and CDR2 as FQNEAQ (reference sequence). CDR3 DNA sequence: TGTGCCAGCAGCGAGTGGACAGCGAACACCGGGGAGCTGTTTTTT. Amino acids: CASSEWTANTGELFF.

This clonotype appeared many times. The rearrangement joins TRBV6-2 or TRBV6-3 to TRBJ2-7; no reliable D call. The V gene's germline CDR1 is MNHEY and CDR2 SVGEGT. This CDR3 is built from 12 residues. The germline V and J ends were trimmed by 2 bases and 7 bases, with 9 bases remaining between them. The chain's CDR3 is CASSYPDKEQYF. The CDR3 DNA is TGTGCCAGCAGTTACCCTGATAAGGAGCAGTACTTC.

This clonotype was observed at least ten times. CDR3 region: CASSWKGGEYNEQFF. CDR3 coding DNA: TGTGCCAGCAGCTGGAAGGGAGGAGAATACAATGAGCAGTTCTTC. V is TRBV7-3 and J is TRBJ2-1, with D maybe TRBD2 (6 bases). V was pared by 4 bases and J by 4 bases, with 14 bases between. The germline V gene has CDR1 SGHTA and CDR2 FQGTGA. The CDR3 is made up of 15 amino acids.

This clonotype came up many times. V gene TRBV4-2 combines with J gene TRBJ1-2, with D unresolved. The CDR3 sequence is 17 residues long. The germline V gene has CDR1 LGHNA and CDR2 YNFKEQ. V lost 0 bases and J lost 0, with 14 bases in between. CDR3 residues: CASSQDMYTTPNYGYTF. Written as DNA, the CDR3 is TGTGCCAGCAGCCAAGATATGTATACCACTCCTAACTATGGCTACACCTTC.

This clonotype occurred many times. The chain couples TRBV5-1 to TRBJ2-6; the D call may be TRBD1 or TRBD2 (5 bases each). This CDR3 spans 17 amino acids. V shed 2 bases and J shed 0 bases, with 12 bases lying between them. Germline V gene data show CDR1 as SGHRS and CDR2 as YFSETQ. The CDR3 reads CASSFGTDFSGANVLTF. DNA for the CDR3: TGCGCCAGCAGCTTCGGGACGGACTTCTCTGGGGCCAACGTCCTGACTTTC.

This clonotype has ten or more counts. The V call is TRBV5-6, the J call TRBJ2-2, with D perhaps being TRBD1 or TRBD2 (5 bases each). Germline assignment: CDR1 SGHDT and CDR2 YYEEEE. Trimming took 0 bases from V and 3 from J, leaving 9 bases between them. The CDR3 extends over 15 amino acids. The CDR3 DNA reads as TGTGCCAGCAGCTTGGTCCAGGGAGACACCGGGGAGCTGTTTTTT. It translates to CASSLVQGDTGELFF.

This clonotype was counted at least ten times. This CDR3 reads CASSSGGYNSPLHF. The CDR3 DNA follows: TGTGCCAGCAGTTCGGGGGGTTATAATTCACCCCTCCACTTT. The chain is built from TRBV6-5 and TRBJ1-6; the D gene is possibly TRBD1 (5 bases). V was shortened by 4 bases and J by 4 bases, with 8 bases between the two germline ends. The CDR3 runs to 14 residues. CDR1 and CDR2 from the germline V gene are MNHEY and SVGAGI.

This clonotype has at least ten counts. This chain joins TRBV28 and TRBJ1-4; 9 bases are a match to TRBD1. The CDR3 is made up of 14 amino acids. The V segment lost 4 bases and the J segment 8 bases; nucleotides outside the gene matches: 5. The germline V gene has CDR1 MDHEN and CDR2 SYDVKM. In DNA, the CDR3 is TGTGCCAGCAGTTCCGGACAGGGGAAGGAAAAACTGTTTTTT. It yields the protein CASSSGQGKEKLFF.